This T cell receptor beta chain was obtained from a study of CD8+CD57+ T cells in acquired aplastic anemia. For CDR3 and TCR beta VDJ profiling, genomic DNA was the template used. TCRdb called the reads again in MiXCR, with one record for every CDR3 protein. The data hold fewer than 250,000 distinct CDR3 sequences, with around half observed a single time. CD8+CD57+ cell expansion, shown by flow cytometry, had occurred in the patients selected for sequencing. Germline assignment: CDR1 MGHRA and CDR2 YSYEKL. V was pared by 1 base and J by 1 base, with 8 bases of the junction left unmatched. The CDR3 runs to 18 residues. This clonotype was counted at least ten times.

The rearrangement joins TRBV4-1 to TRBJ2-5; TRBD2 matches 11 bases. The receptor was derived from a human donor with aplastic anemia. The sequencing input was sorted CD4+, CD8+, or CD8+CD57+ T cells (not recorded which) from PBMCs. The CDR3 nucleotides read TGCGCCAGCAGCCAAGCCATGACTAGCGGGGAAACCCAAGAGACCCAGTACTTC. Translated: CASSQAMTSGETQETQYF.